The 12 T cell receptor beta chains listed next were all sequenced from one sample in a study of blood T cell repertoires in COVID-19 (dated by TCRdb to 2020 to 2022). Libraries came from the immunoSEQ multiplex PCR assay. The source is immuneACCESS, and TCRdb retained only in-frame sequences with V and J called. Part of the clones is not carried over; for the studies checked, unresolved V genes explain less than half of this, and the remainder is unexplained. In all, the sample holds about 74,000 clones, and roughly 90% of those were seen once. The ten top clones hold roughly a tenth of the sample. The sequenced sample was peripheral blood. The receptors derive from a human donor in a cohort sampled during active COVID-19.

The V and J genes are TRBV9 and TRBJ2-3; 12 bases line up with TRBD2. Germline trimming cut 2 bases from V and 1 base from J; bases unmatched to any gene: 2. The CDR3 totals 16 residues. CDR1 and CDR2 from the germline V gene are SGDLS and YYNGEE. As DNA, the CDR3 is TGTGCCAGCAGCGTTGGACTAGCGGGACGCACAGATACGCAGTATTTT. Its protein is CASSVGLAGRTDTQYF.

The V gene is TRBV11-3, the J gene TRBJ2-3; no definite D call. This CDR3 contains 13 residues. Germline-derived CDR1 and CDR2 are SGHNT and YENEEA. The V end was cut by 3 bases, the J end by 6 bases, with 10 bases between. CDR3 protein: CASSFISSDTQYF. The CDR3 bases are TGTGCCAGCAGCTTTATTTCGTCTGATACGCAGTATTTT.

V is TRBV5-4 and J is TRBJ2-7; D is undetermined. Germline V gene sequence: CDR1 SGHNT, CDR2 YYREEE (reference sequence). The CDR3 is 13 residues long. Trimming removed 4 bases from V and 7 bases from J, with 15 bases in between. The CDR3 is CASSISKLREQYF. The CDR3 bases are TGTGCCAGCAGCATCTCGAAATTACGGGAGCAGTACTTC.

The CDR3 DNA follows: TGTGCCAGCAGTTCCTTACTTAGCGGGGCCTCCTACGAGCAGTACTTC. Translated: CASSSLLSGASYEQYF. This chain joins TRBV6-2 or TRBV6-3 and TRBJ2-7, with TRBD2 matching 8 bases. Trimming at V came to 4 bases and at J to 0 bases, leaving 8 bases not matched to a gene. Germline V gene lookup returns CDR1 MNHEY and CDR2 SVGEGT. The CDR3 is 16 residues long.

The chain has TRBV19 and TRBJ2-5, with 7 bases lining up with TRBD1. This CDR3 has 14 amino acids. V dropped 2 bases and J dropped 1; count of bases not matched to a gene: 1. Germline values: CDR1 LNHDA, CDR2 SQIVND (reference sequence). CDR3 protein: CASSIRTGQETQYF. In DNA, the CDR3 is TGTGCCAGTAGTATAAGGACAGGCCAAGAGACCCAGTACTTC.

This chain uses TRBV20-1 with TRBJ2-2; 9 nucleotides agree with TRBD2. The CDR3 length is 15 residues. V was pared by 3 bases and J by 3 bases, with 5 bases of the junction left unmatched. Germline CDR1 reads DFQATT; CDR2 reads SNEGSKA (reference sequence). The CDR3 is CSASLAGADTGELFF. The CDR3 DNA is TGCAGTGCTAGTTTAGCGGGAGCGGACACCGGGGAGCTGTTTTTT.

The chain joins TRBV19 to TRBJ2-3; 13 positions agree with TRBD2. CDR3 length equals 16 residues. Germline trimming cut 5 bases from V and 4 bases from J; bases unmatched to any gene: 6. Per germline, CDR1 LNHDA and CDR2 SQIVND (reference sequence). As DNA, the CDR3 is TGTGCCAGTAGTGATGGACTAGCGGGAGAACCAGATACGCAGTATTTT. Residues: CASSDGLAGEPDTQYF.

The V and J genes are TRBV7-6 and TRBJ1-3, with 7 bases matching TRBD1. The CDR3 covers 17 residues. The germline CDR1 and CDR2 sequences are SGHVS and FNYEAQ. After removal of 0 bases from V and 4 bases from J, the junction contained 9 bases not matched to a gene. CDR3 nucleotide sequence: TGTGCCAGCAGCTTAGCGCCACAGGGGTCTGTCGGAAACACCATATATTTT. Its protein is CASSLAPQGSVGNTIYF.

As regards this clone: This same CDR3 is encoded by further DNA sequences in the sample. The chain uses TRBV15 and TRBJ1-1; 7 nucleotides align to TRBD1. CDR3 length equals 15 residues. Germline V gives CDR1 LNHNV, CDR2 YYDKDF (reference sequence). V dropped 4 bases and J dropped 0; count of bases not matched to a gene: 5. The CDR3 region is CATSITGQMNTEAFF. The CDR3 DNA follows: TGTGCCACCAGCATAACGGGACAGATGAACACTGAAGCTTTCTTT.

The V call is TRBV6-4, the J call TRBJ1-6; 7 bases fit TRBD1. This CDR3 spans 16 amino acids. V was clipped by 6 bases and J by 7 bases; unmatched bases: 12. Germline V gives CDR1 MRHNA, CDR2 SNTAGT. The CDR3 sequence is CASSRPTGAPNSPLHF. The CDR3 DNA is TGTGCCAGCAGCCGTCCCACAGGGGCCCCAAATTCACCCCTCCACTTT.

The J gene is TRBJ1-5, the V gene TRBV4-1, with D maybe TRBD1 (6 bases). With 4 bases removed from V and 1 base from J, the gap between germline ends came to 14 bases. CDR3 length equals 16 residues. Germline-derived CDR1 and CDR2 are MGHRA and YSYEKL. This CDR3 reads CASSRTGKKSNQPQHF. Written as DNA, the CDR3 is TGCGCCAGCAGCCGAACAGGGAAAAAGAGCAATCAGCCCCAGCATTTT.

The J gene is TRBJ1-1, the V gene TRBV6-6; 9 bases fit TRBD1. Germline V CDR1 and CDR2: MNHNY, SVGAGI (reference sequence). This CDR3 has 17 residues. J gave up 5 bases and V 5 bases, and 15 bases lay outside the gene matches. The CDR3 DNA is TGTGCCAGCAGTCCTCCCTGGACAGGGGCCCTAGATACTGAAGCTTTCTTT. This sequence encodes CASSPPWTGALDTEAFF.